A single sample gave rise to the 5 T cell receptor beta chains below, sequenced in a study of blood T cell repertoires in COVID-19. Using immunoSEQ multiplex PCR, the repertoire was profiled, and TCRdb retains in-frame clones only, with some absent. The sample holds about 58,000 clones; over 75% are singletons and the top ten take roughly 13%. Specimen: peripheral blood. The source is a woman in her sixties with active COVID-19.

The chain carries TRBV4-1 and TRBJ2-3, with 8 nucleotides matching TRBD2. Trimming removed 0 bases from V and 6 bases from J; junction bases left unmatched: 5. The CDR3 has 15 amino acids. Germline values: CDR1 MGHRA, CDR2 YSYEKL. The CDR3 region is CASSQDWTSLDTQYF. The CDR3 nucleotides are TGCGCCAGCAGCCAAGATTGGACTAGCCTGGATACGCAGTATTTT.

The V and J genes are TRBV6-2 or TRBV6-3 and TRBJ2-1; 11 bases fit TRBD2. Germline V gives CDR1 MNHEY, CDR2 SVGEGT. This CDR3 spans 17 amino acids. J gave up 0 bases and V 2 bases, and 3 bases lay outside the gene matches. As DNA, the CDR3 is TGTGCCAGCAGTTACGGGGGACTAGCGGCCTCCTACAATGAGCAGTTCTTC. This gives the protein CASSYGGLAASYNEQFF.

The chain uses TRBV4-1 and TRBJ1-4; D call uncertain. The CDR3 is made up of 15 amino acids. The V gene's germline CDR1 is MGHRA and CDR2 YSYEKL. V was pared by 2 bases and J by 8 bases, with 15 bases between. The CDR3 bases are TGCGCCAGCAGCCAACAGCCGGGCAGAGGGGAAAAACTGTTTTTT. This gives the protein CASSQQPGRGEKLFF.

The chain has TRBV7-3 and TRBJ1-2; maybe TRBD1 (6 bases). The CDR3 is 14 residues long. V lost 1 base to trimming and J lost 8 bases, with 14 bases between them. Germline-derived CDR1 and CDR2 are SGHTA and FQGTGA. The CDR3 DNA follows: TGTGCCAGCAGCTTAAACAGGGAAGGCGGCGGCTACACCTTC. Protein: CASSLNREGGGYTF. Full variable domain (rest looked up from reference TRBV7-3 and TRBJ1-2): GAGVSQTPSNKVTEKGKYVELRCDPISGHTALYWYRQSLGQGPEFLIYFQGTGAADDSGLPNDRFFAVRPEGSVSTLKIQRTERGDSAVYLCASSLNREGGGYTFGSGTRLTVV.

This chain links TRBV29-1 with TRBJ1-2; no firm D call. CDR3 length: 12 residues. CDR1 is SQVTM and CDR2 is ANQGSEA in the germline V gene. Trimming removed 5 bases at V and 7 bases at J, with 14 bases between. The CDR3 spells CSVTSEGFGYTF. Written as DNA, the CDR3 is TGCAGCGTTACGTCGGAGGGTTTTGGCTACACCTTC.